A single sample is the source of the 19 T cell receptor beta chains below, sequenced in a study of PD-1 blockade in classical Hodgkin lymphoma. Produced via immunoSEQ multiplex PCR; TCRdb's table is partial and in-frame only. The sample has some 24,000 clones; 72% are singletons. Described time point: cycle 4 day 1 (C4D1), after less than 7 weeks of nivolumab. All the patients suffered relapse after autologous stem cell transplantation, and brentuximab vedotin exposure differed. The sequencing here drew on peripheral blood mononuclear cells (PBMCs), taken before the fourth cycle of nivolumab. The receptors shown here come from a human donor with classical Hodgkin lymphoma.

CDR3 residues: CASSLSPGGNGYTF. The DNA of the CDR3 is TGTGCCAGCAGTTTATCGCCCGGGGGGAATGGCTACACCTTC. The chain joins TRBV27 to TRBJ1-2, with D perhaps matching TRBD1 (5 bases). V dropped 0 bases and J dropped 6 bases, with 11 bases sitting between them. This CDR3 contains 14 residues. From germline, CDR1 is MNHEY and CDR2 SMNVEV (reference sequence).

This clone was counted a single time. The V gene is TRBV19, the J gene TRBJ2-7; 7 bases are a match to TRBD1. Germline V lookup: CDR1 LNHDA, CDR2 SQIVND (reference sequence). V dropped 5 bases and J dropped 1; count of bases not matched to a gene: 5. The CDR3 is 14 residues long. This CDR3 is CASSSLTGSYEQYF. The DNA for the CDR3 is TGTGCCAGTAGTTCGCTGACAGGGTCCTACGAGCAGTACTTC.

The rearrangement joins TRBV6-5 to TRBJ1-3, with 7 bases that match TRBD1. This CDR3 contains 14 residues. V shed 4 bases and J 2 bases; nucleotides not matched to a gene: 2. From germline, CDR1 is MNHEY and CDR2 SVGAGI. The CDR3: CASSSTGPGNTIYF. CDR3 in DNA: TGTGCCAGCAGTTCGACAGGGCCTGGAAACACCATATATTTT.

The chain joins TRBV4-1 to TRBJ2-7, with D perhaps being TRBD1 or TRBD2 (5 bases each). This CDR3 comprises 16 residues. CDR1 MGHRA and CDR2 YSYEKL come from the germline V gene. Between the trimmed V and J ends, which lost 1 base and 1 base, there was a span of 14 bases. DNA for the CDR3: TGCGCCAGCAGCCAAGGCCGGGACCCGCTTTCCTACGAGCAGTACTTC. It encodes CASSQGRDPLSYEQYF.

The rearrangement uses TRBV6-6 and TRBJ2-7; TRBD2 matches 8 bases. Germline values: CDR1 MNHNY, CDR2 SVGAGI (reference sequence). This CDR3 is 14 amino acids long. Germline trimming cut 6 bases from V and 5 bases from J; bases unmatched to any gene: 9. Written as DNA, the CDR3 is TGTGCCAGCAGCCACCTAAGCGGGGGAAACGAGCAGTACTTC. Amino acid sequence: CASSHLSGGNEQYF.

This sequence joins TRBV18 and TRBJ1-1, with D perhaps matching TRBD1 (6 bases). Germline V lookup: CDR1 KGHSH, CDR2 LQKENI. The CDR3 length is 15 residues. Trimming pared 6 bases from V and 7 bases from J, leaving 21 bases between. The CDR3 DNA reads as TGTGCCAGCTCGATCAATGACAGGCGGTCGGGTGAAGCTTTCTTT. It yields the protein CASSINDRRSGEAFF.

Only one count was recorded for this clone. The chain employs TRBV2 and TRBJ2-2, with TRBD1 matching over 11 bases. CDR1 is SNHLY, CDR2 FYNNEI, per germline. Trimming at V came to 6 bases and at J to 6 bases, leaving 6 bases not matched to a gene. The CDR3 runs to 15 residues. Here the CDR3 DNA reads TGTGCCAGCAGGGGACAGGGGGTTTTCGCCGGGGAGCTGTTTTTT. This sequence encodes CASRGQGVFAGELFF.

This chain joins TRBV11-1 and TRBJ1-2, with 9 bases that match TRBD1. The germline V gene encodes CDR1 SGHAT and CDR2 FQDESV (reference sequence). The CDR3 has 14 residues. V trimming: 2 bases; J trimming: 6 bases; junction bases outside the gene matches: 4. Here the CDR3 reads CASSLNRGRDGYTF. Here the CDR3 DNA reads TGTGCCAGCAGCTTAAACAGGGGGCGCGATGGCTACACCTTC.

The genes are TRBV10-1 and TRBJ2-6; D is possibly TRBD1 (6 bases). Germline-derived CDR1 and CDR2 are WNHNN and SYGVQD (reference sequence). V shed 6 bases and J shed 0 bases, with 12 bases lying between them. The CDR3 has 16 residues. The CDR3 reads CASRDSLSSGANVLTF. In nucleotides, the CDR3 is TGCGCCAGCAGGGACAGCCTCAGCTCTGGGGCCAACGTCCTGACTTTC.

This clone was picked up a small number of times. This sequence joins TRBV5-1 and TRBJ2-5; maybe TRBD1 (6 bases). V was pared by 0 bases and J by 4 bases, with 10 bases between. From germline, CDR1 is SGHRS and CDR2 YFSETQ. The CDR3 covers 14 residues. The CDR3 sequence is CASSLEQGGETQYF. The CDR3 DNA reads as TGCGCCAGCAGCTTGGAACAGGGCGGAGAGACCCAGTACTTC. Supplemented by reference TRBV5-1 and TRBJ2-5, the full variable domain reads KAGVTQTPRYLIKTRGQQVTLSCSPISGHRSVSWYQQTPGQGLQFLFEYFSETQRNKGNFPGRFSGRQFSNSRSEMNVSTLELGDSALYLCASSLEQGGETQYFGPGTRLLVL.

This clone has a single count. V gene TRBV28 combines with J gene TRBJ1-1; 8 nucleotides match TRBD1. J gave up 5 bases and V 5 bases, and 1 base lay outside the gene matches. This CDR3 comprises 12 residues. CDR1 MDHEN and CDR2 SYDVKM come from the germline V gene. The CDR3 coding sequence is TGTGCCAGCAGTACAGGGGGAACTGAAGCTTTCTTT. It codes for CASSTGGTEAFF.

V usage is TRBV9 and J usage is TRBJ2-2; D not certain. The CDR3 length is 12 residues. Between the trimmed V and J ends, which lost 3 bases and 3 bases, there was a span of 3 bases. CDR1 is SGDLS and CDR2 is YYNGEE in the germline V gene. The DNA of the CDR3 is TGTGCCAGCAGCGCGTACACCGGGGAGCTGTTTTTT. Protein sequence: CASSAYTGELFF. The whole variable domain, remainder taken from reference TRBV9 and TRBJ2-2, is DSGVTQTPKHLITATGQRVTLRCSPRSGDLSVYWYQQSLDQGLQFLIQYYNGEERAKGNILERFSAQQFPDLHSELNLSSLELGDSALYFCASSAYTGELFFGEGSRLTVL.

This clone was detected only a few times. This chain joins TRBV18 and TRBJ1-2, with D possibly matching TRBD1 (5 bases). This CDR3 is built from 15 residues. Germline loops: CDR1 KGHSH, CDR2 LQKENI. V was trimmed by 5 bases and J by 2 bases, leaving 15 bases between them. CDR3 nucleotide sequence: TGTGCCAGCTCATCCGAGGGGCCAACGAACTATGGCTACACCTTC. It specifies CASSSEGPTNYGYTF.

The chain recombines TRBV7-9 with TRBJ2-4; D unclear. Trimming took off 3 bases at V and 5 bases at J, with 5 bases between the two ends. Germline V gives CDR1 SEHNR, CDR2 FQNEAQ (reference sequence). The CDR3 has 12 amino acids. Written as DNA, the CDR3 is TGTGCCAGCAGCTTGGGCCAAAACATTCAGTACTTC. Its translation: CASSLGQNIQYF.

The J gene is TRBJ1-1, the V gene TRBV10-2, with D unclear. Germline loops: CDR1 WSHSY, CDR2 SAAADI. The V end lost 3 bases, the J end lost 0 bases, and 8 bases lay between the germline ends. The CDR3 runs 14 residues. This chain's CDR3 is CASSERMLNTEAFF. The CDR3, as DNA: TGCGCCAGCAGTGAACGCATGTTGAACACTGAAGCTTTCTTT.

The chain joins TRBV6-1 to TRBJ2-1; maybe TRBD2 (6 bases). The CDR3 is 11 residues long. V lost 8 bases and J lost 14, with 16 bases in between. From germline, CDR1 is MNHNS and CDR2 SASEGT. CDR3 bases: TGTGCCAGCGCACTTGGGGAGGAAAAGTTCTTC. This translates into CASALGEEKFF.

This chain uses TRBV5-1 with TRBJ2-1; D possibly corresponds to TRBD2 (6 bases). The CDR3 covers 14 residues. Between the trimmed V and J ends, which lost 0 bases and 7 bases, there was a span of 11 bases. Germline assignment: CDR1 SGHRS and CDR2 YFSETQ. In nucleotides, the CDR3 is TGCGCCAGCAGCTTGGCGGGGGTGAGGAATGAGCAGTTCTTC. Its translation: CASSLAGVRNEQFF. Based on the CDR3 plus reference TRBV5-1 and TRBJ2-1, the full variable domain is KAGVTQTPRYLIKTRGQQVTLSCSPISGHRSVSWYQQTPGQGLQFLFEYFSETQRNKGNFPGRFSGRQFSNSRSEMNVSTLELGDSALYLCASSLAGVRNEQFFGPGTRLTVL.

This clone has just a few counts. The chain combines TRBV4-2 with TRBJ1-2; D is perhaps TRBD1 (6 bases). Germline V gives CDR1 LGHNA, CDR2 YNFKEQ. This CDR3 is built from 16 residues. Trimming pared 1 base from V and 6 bases from J, leaving 18 bases between. CDR3 sequence: CASSQAAAGVSHGYTF. DNA for the CDR3: TGTGCCAGCAGCCAAGCTGCGGCAGGGGTTTCTCATGGCTACACCTTC.

The chain carries TRBV6-6 and TRBJ2-2; D gene ambiguous. The V and J ends lost 0 bases and 4 bases respectively, with 6 bases between them. The germline CDR1 and CDR2 sequences are MNHNY and SVGAGI (reference sequence). The CDR3 extends over 14 amino acids. CDR3: CASSYSLGTGELFF. The CDR3 DNA follows: TGTGCCAGCAGTTACTCGTTGGGCACCGGGGAGCTGTTTTTT.